This entry lists 22 T cell receptor beta chains sequenced from one sample in a study of OX40 agonist ivuxolimab in advanced cancers. Method: immunoSEQ multiplex PCR; TCRdb's copy keeps in-frame clones and lacks some. The data contain 75,000 to 100,000 clones, over 75% of them singletons. The sequences come from CD4+ or CD8+ T cells sorted from blood, collected in a trial of the OX40 agonist ivuxolimab. The receptors originated from an adult with an advanced solid tumor such as melanoma, head and neck, liver or kidney cancer.

V gene TRBV2 combines with J gene TRBJ2-5; 10 positions match TRBD2. CDR1 SNHLY and CDR2 FYNNEI come from the germline V gene. The CDR3 is 17 residues long. The junction had 14 bases not matched to a gene; V was cut back by 5 bases and J by 5 bases. The CDR3 here is CASSLSTLAGGGETQYF. The CDR3 DNA follows: TGTGCCAGCAGTTTGAGTACCTTAGCGGGAGGCGGGGAGACCCAGTACTTC. Full variable domain (remainder filled in from reference TRBV2 and TRBJ2-5): EPEVTQTPSHQVTQMGQEVILRCVPISNHLYFYWYRQILGQKVEFLVSFYNNEISEKSEIFDDQFSVERPDGSNFTLKIRSTKLEDSAMYFCASSLSTLAGGGETQYFGPGTRLLVL.

The rearrangement links TRBV28 to TRBJ2-2; 9 bases fit TRBD2. CDR1 MDHEN and CDR2 SYDVKM come from the germline V gene. J lost 6 bases, V lost 7 bases, and 3 bases had no gene match. The CDR3 covers 13 residues. CDR3: CASIPSGAGELFF. In DNA form, the CDR3 reads TGTGCCAGCATCCCTAGCGGGGCCGGGGAGCTGTTTTTT.

This rearrangement joins TRBV30 to TRBJ2-7; TRBD2 agrees at 8 bases. The germline V gene encodes CDR1 GTSNPN and CDR2 SVGIG (reference sequence). J gave up 7 bases and V 1 base, and 9 bases lay outside the gene matches. The CDR3 spans 14 residues. The CDR3 sequence: CAWSGRLALREQYF. The DNA of the CDR3 is TGTGCCTGGAGTGGAAGACTAGCGTTGAGGGAGCAGTACTTC.

The gene calls are TRBV5-1 and TRBJ2-2; D not certain. The germline gives CDR1 SGHRS, CDR2 YFSETQ. The CDR3 spans 15 residues. The V end was cut by 2 bases, the J end by 0 bases, with 8 bases between. CDR3 region: CASSFGSANTGELFF. CDR3 in DNA: TGCGCCAGCAGCTTTGGGTCCGCGAACACCGGGGAGCTGTTTTTT.

This chain links TRBV6-1 with TRBJ2-2, with D possibly TRBD1 on 5 matching bases. The length of the CDR3 is 16 residues. Looked up from germline, CDR1 is MNHNS and CDR2 is SASEGT. V dropped 1 base and J dropped 6 bases, with 15 bases sitting between them. CDR3 amino acids: CASSEEGRAWAGELFF. In DNA form, the CDR3 reads TGTGCCAGCAGTGAAGAAGGCAGGGCGTGGGCCGGGGAGCTGTTTTTT.

Only one count was recorded for this clone. This chain joins TRBV4-2 and TRBJ2-1; 12 nucleotides line up with TRBD2. The germline gives CDR1 LGHNA, CDR2 YNFKEQ. The CDR3 has 14 amino acids. V trimming: 3 bases; J trimming: 12 bases; junction bases outside the gene matches: 6. The CDR3 loop is CASSHGGLAGLQFF. CDR3 bases: TGTGCCAGCAGCCATGGGGGACTAGCGGGCCTGCAGTTCTTC.

The chain employs TRBV6-1 and TRBJ1-2; D unresolved. CDR3 size: 11 residues. The ends were cut back, 8 bases at V and 6 bases at J, with 10 bases in the middle. The germline gives CDR1 MNHNS, CDR2 SASEGT. CDR3 sequence: CASSGRNGYTF. The CDR3 nucleotides read TGTGCCAGCTCTGGGAGGAATGGCTACACCTTC.

This clone showed up just a few times. This rearrangement joins TRBV29-1 to TRBJ2-2, with D perhaps given as TRBD1 or TRBD2 (5 bases each). Trimming took off 6 bases at V and 2 bases at J, with 13 bases between the two ends. In germline, CDR1 is SQVTM, CDR2 ANQGSEA. This CDR3 comprises 14 residues. The CDR3 sequence is CSVAGTFNTGELFF. The CDR3 DNA sequence: TGCAGCGTGGCCGGGACCTTTAACACCGGGGAGCTGTTTTTT.

The V gene is TRBV6-5, the J gene TRBJ2-4; D is possibly TRBD1 (5 bases). The CDR3 has 14 residues. Germline V gives CDR1 MNHEY, CDR2 SVGAGI. V lost 6 bases, J lost 2 bases, and 11 bases lay in between. The CDR3: CASSISGTKNIQYF. CDR3 nucleotide sequence: TGTGCCAGCAGCATATCAGGGACCAAAAACATTCAGTACTTC.

The chain employs TRBV5-1 and TRBJ2-5, with D possibly matching TRBD2 (6 bases). The better agreement between TRBJ2-7 and the DNA end casts doubt on the J call. The CDR3 length is 14 residues. Germline V lookup: CDR1 SGHRS, CDR2 YFSETQ. The chain's CDR3 is CASSLSSAAYEQYF. In DNA, the CDR3 is TGCGCCAGCAGCTTGTCTAGCGCAGCCTACGAGCAGTACTTC.

The CDR3 DNA reads as TGTGCCAGTAGAAGGGGGGAATATGGCTACACCTTC. This translates into CASRRGEYGYTF. The genes are TRBV19 and TRBJ1-2; D might be TRBD1 (6 bases). CDR3 size: 12 residues. Germline V gene lookup returns CDR1 LNHDA and CDR2 SQIVND (reference sequence). V was cut by 6 bases and J by 5 bases, with 10 bases left in between.

The rearrangement links TRBV5-1 to TRBJ1-2; 7 bases are shared with TRBD1. The germline CDR1 and CDR2 sequences are SGHRS and YFSETQ. Trimming took 5 bases from V and 2 from J; bases not matched to a gene: 9. The CDR3 covers 15 residues. CDR3 sequence reads: CASSTPGQTNYGYTF. The CDR3, as DNA: TGCGCCAGCAGTACACCGGGACAGACGAACTATGGCTACACCTTC.

The chain uses TRBV18 and TRBJ2-1; D call uncertain. The V end lost 1 base, the J end lost 9 bases, and 4 bases lay between the germline ends. Germline assignment: CDR1 KGHSH and CDR2 LQKENI. There are 11 residues in the CDR3. The CDR3 nucleotides are TGTGCCAGCTCACCACTCGGTGAGCAGTTCTTC. It is translated as CASSPLGEQFF. The entire variable domain, with the rest obtained from reference TRBV18 and TRBJ2-1, is as follows: NAGVMQNPRHLVRRRGQEARLRCSPMKGHSHVYWYRQLPEEGLKFMVYLQKENIIDESGMPKERFSAEFPKEGPSILRIQQVVRGDSAAYFCASSPLGEQFFGPGTRLTVL.

The V call is TRBV4-1, the J call TRBJ2-5; D remains unclear. V was clipped by 0 bases and J by 0 bases, with 5 bases between them. CDR3 size: 14 residues. From germline, CDR1 is MGHRA and CDR2 YSYEKL. The CDR3 spells CASSQDEDQETQYF. The CDR3 DNA follows: TGCGCCAGCAGCCAAGATGAGGACCAAGAGACCCAGTACTTC.

The CDR3 is CASSLMGIYNYGYTF. The CDR3 bases are TGTGCCAGCAGTTTGATGGGGATTTATAACTATGGCTACACCTTC. V usage is TRBV28 and J usage is TRBJ1-2; no clear D gene. The V end was cut by 3 bases, the J end by 1 base, with 12 bases between. CDR1 is MDHEN and CDR2 is SYDVKM in the germline V gene. The CDR3 totals 15 residues.

The chain uses TRBV7-8 and TRBJ2-1; TRBD2 aligns across 7 bases. The germline CDR1 and CDR2 sequences are SGHVS and FQNEAQ. The CDR3 covers 14 residues. Losses at the gene ends were 5 bases for V and 7 bases for J; bases not matched to a gene: 8. The CDR3 coding sequence is TGTGCCAGCAGCAACTACGGGACTACTAATGAGCAGTTCTTC. Translated, it gives CASSNYGTTNEQFF.

This clone is a singleton in its sample. This chain connects TRBV6-4 to TRBJ2-3; the D call may be TRBD1 or TRBD2 (5 bases each). CDR1 is MRHNA and CDR2 is SNTAGT in the germline V gene. V shed 3 bases and J shed 2 bases, with 9 bases lying between them. The CDR3 is 14 amino acids. The CDR3 loop reads CASSEGTNTDTQYF. In DNA form, the CDR3 reads TGTGCCAGCAGTGAAGGGACGAACACAGATACGCAGTATTTT.

The chain links TRBV18 to TRBJ2-7; 10 bases agree with TRBD1. The J segment lost 6 bases and the V segment lost 4 bases, leaving 15 bases of the junction unmatched. The CDR3 consists of 17 residues. From germline, CDR1 is KGHSH and CDR2 LQKENI. This chain's CDR3 is CASSRQRNQDRGGEQYF. CDR3 in DNA: TGTGCCAGCTCACGGCAAAGGAATCAGGACAGGGGGGGCGAGCAGTACTTC.

The chain employs TRBV5-4 and TRBJ2-5; D is unclear. CDR1 and CDR2 (germline): SGHNT, YYREEE (reference sequence). V was pared by 4 bases and J by 3 bases, with 13 bases between. This CDR3 has 14 residues. This CDR3 reads CASSPHGGKETQYF. The CDR3 nucleotides are TGTGCCAGCAGCCCACACGGCGGTAAAGAGACCCAGTACTTC.

The rearrangement links TRBV5-1 to TRBJ2-7; TRBD1 matches at 10 bases. The CDR3 has 13 residues. J lost 7 bases, V lost 4 bases, and 5 bases had no gene match. CDR1 and CDR2 from the germline V gene are SGHRS and YFSETQ. The CDR3 DNA sequence: TGCGCCAGCAGCAACGACAGGGGGCGAGAGCAGTACTTC. Protein sequence: CASSNDRGREQYF.

This chain connects TRBV5-1 to TRBJ1-1; D is unclear. CDR3 length: 15 residues. Trimming cost V 0 bases and J 2 bases, with 11 bases left between them. Germline V lookup: CDR1 SGHRS, CDR2 YFSETQ. The chain's CDR3 is CASSLAWGGNTEAFF. The DNA of the CDR3 is TGCGCCAGCAGCTTGGCCTGGGGAGGAAACACTGAAGCTTTCTTT.

The V gene is TRBV11-2, the J gene TRBJ2-6; D not resolved. Per germline, CDR1 SGHAT and CDR2 FQNNGV. The length of the CDR3 is 16 residues. V shed 0 bases and J shed 1 base, with 7 bases lying between them. CDR3 in amino acids: CASSLDGRSGANVLTF. Here the CDR3 DNA reads TGTGCCAGCAGCTTAGATGGCCGATCTGGGGCCAACGTCCTGACTTTC.